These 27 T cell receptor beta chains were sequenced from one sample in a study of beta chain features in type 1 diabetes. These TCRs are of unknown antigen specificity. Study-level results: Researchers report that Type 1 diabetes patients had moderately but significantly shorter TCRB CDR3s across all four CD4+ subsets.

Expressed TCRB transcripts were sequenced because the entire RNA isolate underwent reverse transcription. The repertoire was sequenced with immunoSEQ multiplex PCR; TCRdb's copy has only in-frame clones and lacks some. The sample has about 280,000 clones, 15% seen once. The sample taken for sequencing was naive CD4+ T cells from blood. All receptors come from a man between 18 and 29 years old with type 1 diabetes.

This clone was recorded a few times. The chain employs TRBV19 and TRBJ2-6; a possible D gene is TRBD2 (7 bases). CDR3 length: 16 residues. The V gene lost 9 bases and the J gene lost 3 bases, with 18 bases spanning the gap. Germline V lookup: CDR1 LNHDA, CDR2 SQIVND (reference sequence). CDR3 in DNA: TGTGCCAGCAACTATGGGGGGGCATATGGGGCCAACGTCCTGACTTTC. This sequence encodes CASNYGGAYGANVLTF.

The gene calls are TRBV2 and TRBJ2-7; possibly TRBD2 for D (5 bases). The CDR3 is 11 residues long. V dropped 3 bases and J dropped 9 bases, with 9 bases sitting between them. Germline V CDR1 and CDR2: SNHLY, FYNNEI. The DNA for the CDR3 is TGTGCCAGCAGTGACCCAGCGGCGCAGTACTTC. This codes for CASSDPAAQYF.

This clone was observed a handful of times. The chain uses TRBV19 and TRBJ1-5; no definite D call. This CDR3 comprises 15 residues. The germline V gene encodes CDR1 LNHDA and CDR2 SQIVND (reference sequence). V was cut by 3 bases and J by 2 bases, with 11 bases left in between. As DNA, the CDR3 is TGTGCCAGTAGTATCGATCAGAACCGCAATCAGCCCCAGCATTTT. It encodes CASSIDQNRNQPQHF.

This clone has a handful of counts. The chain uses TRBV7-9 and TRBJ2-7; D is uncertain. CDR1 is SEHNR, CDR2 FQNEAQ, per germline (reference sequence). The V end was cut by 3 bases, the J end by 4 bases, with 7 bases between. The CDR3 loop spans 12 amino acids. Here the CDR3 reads CASSLTHYEQYF. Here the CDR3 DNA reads TGTGCCAGCAGCTTGACACATTACGAGCAGTACTTC.

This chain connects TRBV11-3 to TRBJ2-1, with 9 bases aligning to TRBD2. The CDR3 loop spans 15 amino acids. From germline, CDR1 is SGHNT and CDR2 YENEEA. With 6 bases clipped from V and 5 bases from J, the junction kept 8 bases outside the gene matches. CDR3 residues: CASSSGGRAHNEQFF. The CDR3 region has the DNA TGTGCCAGCAGTTCGGGCGGGAGGGCCCACAATGAGCAGTTCTTC.

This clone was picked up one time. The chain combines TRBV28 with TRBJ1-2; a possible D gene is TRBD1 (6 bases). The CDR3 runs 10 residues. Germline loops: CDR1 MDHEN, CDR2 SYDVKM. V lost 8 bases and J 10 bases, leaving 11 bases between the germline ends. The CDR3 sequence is CASYHRVYTF. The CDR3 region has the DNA TGTGCCAGCTACCACAGGGTCTACACCTTC.

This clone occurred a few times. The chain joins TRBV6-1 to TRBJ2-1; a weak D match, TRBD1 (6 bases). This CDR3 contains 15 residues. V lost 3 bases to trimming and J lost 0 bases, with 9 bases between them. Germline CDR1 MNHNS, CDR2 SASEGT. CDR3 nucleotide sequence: TGTGCCAGCAGTGACAGGGGAAGCTCCTACAATGAGCAGTTCTTC. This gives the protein CASSDRGSSYNEQFF.

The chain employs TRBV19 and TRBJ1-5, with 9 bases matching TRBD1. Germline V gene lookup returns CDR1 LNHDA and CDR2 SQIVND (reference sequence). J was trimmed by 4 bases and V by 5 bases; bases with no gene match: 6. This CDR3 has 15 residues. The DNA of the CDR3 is TGTGCCAGTAGTCCGCATGGACAGGGGAATCAGCCCCAGCATTTT. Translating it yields CASSPHGQGNQPQHF.

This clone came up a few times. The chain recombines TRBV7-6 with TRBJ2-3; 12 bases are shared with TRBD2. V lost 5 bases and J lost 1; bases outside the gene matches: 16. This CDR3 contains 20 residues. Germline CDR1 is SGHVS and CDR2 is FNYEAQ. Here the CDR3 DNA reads TGTGCCAGCAGCCTCCCGGCCGCTAGCGGGAGGGCCGATGGCACAGATACGCAGTATTTT. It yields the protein CASSLPAASGRADGTDTQYF.

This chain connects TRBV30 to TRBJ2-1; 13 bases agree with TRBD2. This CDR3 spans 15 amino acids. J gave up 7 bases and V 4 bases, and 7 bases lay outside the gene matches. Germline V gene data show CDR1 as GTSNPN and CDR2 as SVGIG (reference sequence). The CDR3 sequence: CAWKGWTSGSNEQFF. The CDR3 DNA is TGTGCCTGGAAAGGTTGGACTAGCGGGAGTAATGAGCAGTTCTTC.

The CDR3 loop is CASSTGLLDSYEQYF. The CDR3 DNA is TGTGCCAGCAGCACGGGTCTTCTCGACTCCTACGAGCAGTACTTC. The gene calls are TRBV28 and TRBJ2-7, with D hard to call. This CDR3 is 15 amino acids long. Germline V lookup: CDR1 MDHEN, CDR2 SYDVKM. V lost 6 bases to trimming and J lost 0 bases, with 15 bases between them.

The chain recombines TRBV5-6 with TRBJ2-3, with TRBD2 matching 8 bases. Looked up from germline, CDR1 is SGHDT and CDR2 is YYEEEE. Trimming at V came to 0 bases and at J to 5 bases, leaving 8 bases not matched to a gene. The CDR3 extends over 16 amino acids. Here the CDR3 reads CASSLVRREAGDTQYF. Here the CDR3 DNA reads TGTGCCAGCAGCTTGGTGCGGCGGGAGGCAGGAGATACGCAGTATTTT.

The CDR3 DNA reads as TGCAGCGTTGAAAACCCGGGACAGGGGAACACTGAAGCTTTCTTT. Translated, it gives CSVENPGQGNTEAFF. V and J are TRBV29-1 and TRBJ1-1; 9 bases are a match to TRBD1. This CDR3 is 15 amino acids long. After removal of 2 bases from V and 1 base from J, the junction contained 5 bases not matched to a gene. The germline V gene has CDR1 SQVTM and CDR2 ANQGSEA.

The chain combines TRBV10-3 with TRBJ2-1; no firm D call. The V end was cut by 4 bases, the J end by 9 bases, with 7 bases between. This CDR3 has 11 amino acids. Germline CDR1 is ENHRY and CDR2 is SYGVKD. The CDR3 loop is CAISVTGEQFF. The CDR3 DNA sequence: TGTGCCATCAGTGTGACGGGTGAGCAGTTCTTC.

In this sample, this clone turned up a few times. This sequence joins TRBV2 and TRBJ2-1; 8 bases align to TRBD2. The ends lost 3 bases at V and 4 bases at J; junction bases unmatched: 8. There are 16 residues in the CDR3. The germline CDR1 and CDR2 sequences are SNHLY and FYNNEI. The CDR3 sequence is CASSDGAGGDYNEQFF. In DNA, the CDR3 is TGTGCCAGCAGTGACGGCGCGGGAGGAGATTACAATGAGCAGTTCTTC.

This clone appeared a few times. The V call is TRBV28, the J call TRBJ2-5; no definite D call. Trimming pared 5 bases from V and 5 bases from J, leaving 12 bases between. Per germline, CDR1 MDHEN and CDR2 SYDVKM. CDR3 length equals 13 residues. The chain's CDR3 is CASSTVPVETQYF. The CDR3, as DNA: TGTGCCAGCAGTACAGTCCCTGTTGAGACCCAGTACTTC. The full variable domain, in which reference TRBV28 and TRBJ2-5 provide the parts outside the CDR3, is DVKVTQSSRYLVKRTGEKVFLECVQDMDHENMFWYRQDPGLGLRLIYFSYDVKMKEKGDIPEGYSVSREKKERFSLILESASTNQTSMYLCASSTVPVETQYFGPGTRLLVL.

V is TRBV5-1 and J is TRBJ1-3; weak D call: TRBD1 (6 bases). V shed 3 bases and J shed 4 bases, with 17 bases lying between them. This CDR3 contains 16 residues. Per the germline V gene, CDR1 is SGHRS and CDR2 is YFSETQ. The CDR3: CASSSSTGPAGNTIYF. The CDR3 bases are TGCGCCAGCAGCTCATCAACAGGGCCGGCCGGAAACACCATATATTTT.

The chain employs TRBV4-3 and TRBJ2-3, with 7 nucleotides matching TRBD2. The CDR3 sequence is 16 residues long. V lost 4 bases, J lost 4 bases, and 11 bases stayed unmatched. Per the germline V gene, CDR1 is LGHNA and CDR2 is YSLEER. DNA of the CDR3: TGCGCCAGCAGCCCCCGGCTCGTCCGGGGGGCAGATACGCAGTATTTT. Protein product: CASSPRLVRGADTQYF.

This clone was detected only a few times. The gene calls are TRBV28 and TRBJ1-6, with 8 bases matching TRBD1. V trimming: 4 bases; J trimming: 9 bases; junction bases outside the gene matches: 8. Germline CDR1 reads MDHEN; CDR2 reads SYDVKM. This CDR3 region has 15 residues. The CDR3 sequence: CASSSSGTGPSPLHF. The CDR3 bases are TGTGCCAGCAGTTCTTCCGGGACAGGCCCTTCACCCCTCCACTTT.

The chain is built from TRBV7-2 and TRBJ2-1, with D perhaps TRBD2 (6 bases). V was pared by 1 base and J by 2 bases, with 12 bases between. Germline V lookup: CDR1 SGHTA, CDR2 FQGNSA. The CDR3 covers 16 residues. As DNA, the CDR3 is TGTGCCAGCAGCTTAGTATGGGGGGACGCCTACAATGAGCAGTTCTTC. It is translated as CASSLVWGDAYNEQFF.

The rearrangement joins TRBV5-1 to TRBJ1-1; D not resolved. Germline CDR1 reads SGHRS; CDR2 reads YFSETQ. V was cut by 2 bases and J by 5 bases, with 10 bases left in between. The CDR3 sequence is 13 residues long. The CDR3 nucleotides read TGCGCCAGCAGCTTTGAGGGATCGACTGAAGCTTTCTTT. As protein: CASSFEGSTEAFF.

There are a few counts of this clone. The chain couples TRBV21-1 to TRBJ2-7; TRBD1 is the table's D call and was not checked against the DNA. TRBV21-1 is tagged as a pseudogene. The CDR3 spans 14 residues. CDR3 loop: CASRVTQGKYEQYF. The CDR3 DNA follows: TGTGCCAGCAGGGTTACACAGGGAAAGTACGAGCAGTACTTC.

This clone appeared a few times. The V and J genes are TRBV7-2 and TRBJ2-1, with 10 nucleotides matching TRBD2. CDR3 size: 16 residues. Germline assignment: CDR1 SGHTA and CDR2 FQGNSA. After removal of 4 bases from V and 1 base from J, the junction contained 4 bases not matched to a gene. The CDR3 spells CASSSRTSGSYNEQFF. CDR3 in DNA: TGTGCCAGCAGCTCAAGGACTAGCGGTTCCTACAATGAGCAGTTCTTC.

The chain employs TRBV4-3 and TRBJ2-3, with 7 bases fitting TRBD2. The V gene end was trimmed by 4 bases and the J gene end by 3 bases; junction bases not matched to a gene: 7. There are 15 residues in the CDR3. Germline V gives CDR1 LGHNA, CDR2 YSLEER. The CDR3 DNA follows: TGCGCCAGCAGCCTAACAGCGGGGCCGACAGATACGCAGTATTTT. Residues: CASSLTAGPTDTQYF.

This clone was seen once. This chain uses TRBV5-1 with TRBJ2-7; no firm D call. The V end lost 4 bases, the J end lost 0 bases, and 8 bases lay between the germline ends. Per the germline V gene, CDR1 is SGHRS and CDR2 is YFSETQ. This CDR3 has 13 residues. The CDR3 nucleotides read TGCGCCAGCAGCCAGGTTAGCTCCTACGAGCAGTACTTC. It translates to CASSQVSSYEQYF.

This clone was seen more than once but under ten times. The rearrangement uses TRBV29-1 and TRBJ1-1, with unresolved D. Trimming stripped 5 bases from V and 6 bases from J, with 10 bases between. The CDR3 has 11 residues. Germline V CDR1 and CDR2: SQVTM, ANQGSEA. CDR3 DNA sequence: TGCAGCGTTTACAGATTCCCTGAAGCTTTCTTT. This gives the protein CSVYRFPEAFF. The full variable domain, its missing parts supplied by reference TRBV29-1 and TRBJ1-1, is SAVISQKPSRDICQRGTSLTIQCQVDSQVTMMFWYRQQPGQSLTLIATANQGSEATYESGFVIDKFPISRPNLTFSTLTVSNMSPEDSSIYLCSVYRFPEAFFGQGTRLTVV.

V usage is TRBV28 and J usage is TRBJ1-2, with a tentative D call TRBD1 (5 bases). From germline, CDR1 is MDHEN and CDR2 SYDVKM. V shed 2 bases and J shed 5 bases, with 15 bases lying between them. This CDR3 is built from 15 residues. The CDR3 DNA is TGTGCCAGCAGTTTAATCATCAGGGATCAGTATGGCTACACCTTC. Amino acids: CASSLIIRDQYGYTF.